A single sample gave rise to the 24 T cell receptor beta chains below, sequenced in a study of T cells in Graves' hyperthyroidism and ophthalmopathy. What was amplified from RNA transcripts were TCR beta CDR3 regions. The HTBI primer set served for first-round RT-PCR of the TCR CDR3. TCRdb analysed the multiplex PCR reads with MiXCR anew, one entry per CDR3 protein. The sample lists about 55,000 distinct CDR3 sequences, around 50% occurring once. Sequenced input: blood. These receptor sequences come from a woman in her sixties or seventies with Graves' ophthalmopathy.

The CDR3 DNA reads TGTGCCACCAGTTTTAGCGAAACCCAGTACTTC. Protein product: CATSFSETQYF. The chain joins TRBV24-1 to TRBJ2-5; TRBD2 is a possible D gene (5 bases). Germline lookup yields CDR1 KGHDR and CDR2 SFDVKD. The germline V and J ends were trimmed by 6 bases and 8 bases, with 9 bases remaining between them. The CDR3 consists of 11 residues.

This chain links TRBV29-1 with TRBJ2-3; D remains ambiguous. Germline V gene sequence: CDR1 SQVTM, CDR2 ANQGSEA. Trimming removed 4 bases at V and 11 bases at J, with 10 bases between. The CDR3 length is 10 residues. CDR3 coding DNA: TGCAGCGTTGTCAATAATGAGCAGTATTTT. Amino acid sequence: CSVVNNEQYF.

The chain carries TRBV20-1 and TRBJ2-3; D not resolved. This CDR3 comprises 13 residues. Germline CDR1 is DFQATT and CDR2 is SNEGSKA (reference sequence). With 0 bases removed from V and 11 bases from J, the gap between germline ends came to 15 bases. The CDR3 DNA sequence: TGCAGTGCTAGAGATCCGGCTTACAATGAGCAGTATTTT. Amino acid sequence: CSARDPAYNEQYF.

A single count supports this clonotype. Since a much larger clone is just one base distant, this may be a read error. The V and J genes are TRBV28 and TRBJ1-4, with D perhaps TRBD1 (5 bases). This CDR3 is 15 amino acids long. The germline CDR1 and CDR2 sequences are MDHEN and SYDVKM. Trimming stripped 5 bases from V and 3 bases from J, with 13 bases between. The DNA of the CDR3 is TGTGCCAGCAGTCCGCCGCGGGGGTCTAATGAAAAACTGTTTTTT. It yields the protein CASSPPRGSNEKLFF.

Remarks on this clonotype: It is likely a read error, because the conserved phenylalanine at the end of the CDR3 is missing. In DNA, the CDR3 is TGTGCCAGCAGCCAAGAGCAGGACATTCAGTACATC. This translates into CASSQEQDIQYI. The rearrangement uses TRBV14 and TRBJ2-4; D gene unclear. V was clipped by 0 bases and J by 8 bases, with 5 bases between them. Germline V lookup: CDR1 SGHDN, CDR2 FVKESK. The CDR3 is 12 residues long.

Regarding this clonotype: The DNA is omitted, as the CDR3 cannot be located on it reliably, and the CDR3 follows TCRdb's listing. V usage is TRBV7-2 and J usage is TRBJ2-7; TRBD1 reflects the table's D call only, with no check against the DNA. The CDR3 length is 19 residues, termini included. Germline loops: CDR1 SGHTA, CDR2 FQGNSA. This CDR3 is CASSIYLCSARQGAREQYF.

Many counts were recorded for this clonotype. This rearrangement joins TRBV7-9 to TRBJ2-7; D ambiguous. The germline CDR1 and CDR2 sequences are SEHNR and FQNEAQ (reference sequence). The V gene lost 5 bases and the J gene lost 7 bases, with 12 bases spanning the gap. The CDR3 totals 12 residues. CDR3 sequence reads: CASSPLSREQYF. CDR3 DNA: TGTGCCAGCAGCCCTCTATCCCGGGAGCAGTACTTC.

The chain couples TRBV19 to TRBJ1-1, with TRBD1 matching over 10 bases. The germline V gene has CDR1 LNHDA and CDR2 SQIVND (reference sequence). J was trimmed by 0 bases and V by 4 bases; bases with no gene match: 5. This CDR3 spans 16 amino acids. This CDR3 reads CASSTGQGIMNTEAFF. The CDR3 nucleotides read TGTGCCAGTAGTACGGGACAGGGGATCATGAACACTGAAGCTTTCTTT.

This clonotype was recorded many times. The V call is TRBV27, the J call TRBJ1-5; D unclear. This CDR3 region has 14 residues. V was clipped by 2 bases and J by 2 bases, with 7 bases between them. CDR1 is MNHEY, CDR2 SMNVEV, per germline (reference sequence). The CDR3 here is CASSLREGNQPQHF. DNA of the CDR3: TGTGCCAGCAGTTTAAGAGAAGGCAATCAGCCCCAGCATTTT.

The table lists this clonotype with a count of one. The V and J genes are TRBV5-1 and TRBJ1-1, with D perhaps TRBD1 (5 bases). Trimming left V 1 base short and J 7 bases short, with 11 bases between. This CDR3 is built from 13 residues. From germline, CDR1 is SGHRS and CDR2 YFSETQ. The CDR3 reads CASSLMGDDEAFF. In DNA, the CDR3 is TGCGCCAGCAGCTTGATGGGGGATGATGAAGCTTTCTTT.

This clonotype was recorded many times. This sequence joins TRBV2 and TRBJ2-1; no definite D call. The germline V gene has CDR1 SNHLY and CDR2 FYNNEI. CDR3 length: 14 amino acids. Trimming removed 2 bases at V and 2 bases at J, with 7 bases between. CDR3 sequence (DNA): TGTGCCAGCAGTGAATTTCTACCCTACAATGAGCAGTTCTTC. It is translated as CASSEFLPYNEQFF.

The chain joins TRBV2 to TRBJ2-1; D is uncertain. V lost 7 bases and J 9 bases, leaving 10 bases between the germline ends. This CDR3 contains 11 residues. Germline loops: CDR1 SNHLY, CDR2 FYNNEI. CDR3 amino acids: CASTQTGEQFF. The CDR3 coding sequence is TGTGCCAGCACCCAAACGGGTGAGCAGTTCTTC.

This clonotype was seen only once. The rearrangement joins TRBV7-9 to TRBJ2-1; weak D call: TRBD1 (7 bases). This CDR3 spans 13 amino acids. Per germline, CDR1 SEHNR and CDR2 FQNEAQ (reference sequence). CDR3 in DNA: TGTACTAGCAGCTCGCCACAGGGGAATGAGCAGTTCTTC. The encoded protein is CTSSSPQGNEQFF.

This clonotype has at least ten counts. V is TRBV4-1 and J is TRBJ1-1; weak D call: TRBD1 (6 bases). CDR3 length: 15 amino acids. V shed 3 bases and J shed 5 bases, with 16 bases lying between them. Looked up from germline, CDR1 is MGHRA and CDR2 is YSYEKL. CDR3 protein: CASSQTQGVSTEAFF. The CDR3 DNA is TGCGCCAGCAGCCAGACACAGGGTGTAAGTACTGAAGCTTTCTTT.

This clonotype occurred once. DNA for the CDR3: TGCGCCAGCAGCTTGGCCGGACTAGCGGGAGACGAGCAGTTCTTC. Translation: CASSLAGLAGDEQFF. This chain joins TRBV5-1 and TRBJ2-1; 13 bases agree with TRBD2. This CDR3 is 15 amino acids long. V was pared by 0 bases and J by 10 bases, with 4 bases of the junction left unmatched. Germline CDR1 is SGHRS and CDR2 is YFSETQ.

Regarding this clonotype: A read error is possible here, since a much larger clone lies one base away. The CDR3 region is CASSHGGQGSGANVLTF. The CDR3 nucleotides are TGTGCCAGCAGCCACGGAGGCCAGGGCTCTGGGGCCAACGTCCTGACTTTC. V and J are TRBV3-1 and TRBJ2-6, with D perhaps TRBD1 or TRBD2 (5 bases each). The V gene's germline CDR1 is LGHDT and CDR2 YNNKEL (reference sequence). V dropped 3 bases and J dropped 0 bases, with 12 bases sitting between them. This CDR3 contains 17 residues.

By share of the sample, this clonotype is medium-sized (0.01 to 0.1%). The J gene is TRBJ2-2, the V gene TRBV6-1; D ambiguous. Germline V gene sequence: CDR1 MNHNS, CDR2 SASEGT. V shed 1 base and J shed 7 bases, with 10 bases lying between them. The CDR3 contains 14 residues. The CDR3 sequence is CASSEDRVGGELFF. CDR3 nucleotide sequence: TGTGCCAGCAGTGAAGATCGGGTCGGCGGGGAGCTGTTTTTT.

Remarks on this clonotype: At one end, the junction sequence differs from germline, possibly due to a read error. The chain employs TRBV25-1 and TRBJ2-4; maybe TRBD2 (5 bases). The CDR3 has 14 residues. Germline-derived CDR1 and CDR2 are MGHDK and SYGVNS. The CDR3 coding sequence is TGTGTCAGCGGTGAAGAAGGGTCGGGGAGCGTTCAGTACTTC. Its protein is CVSGEEGSGSVQYF.

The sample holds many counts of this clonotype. For the CDR3, the DNA is TGTGCCAGCAGCTTGGAGTCGGGCTCCTACGAGCAGTACTTC. The encoded protein is CASSLESGSYEQYF. The gene calls are TRBV5-5 and TRBJ2-7, with D hard to call. The V and J ends lost 0 bases and 0 bases respectively, with 7 bases between them. The CDR3 is made up of 14 amino acids. CDR1 and CDR2 (germline): SGHKS, YYEKEE (reference sequence).

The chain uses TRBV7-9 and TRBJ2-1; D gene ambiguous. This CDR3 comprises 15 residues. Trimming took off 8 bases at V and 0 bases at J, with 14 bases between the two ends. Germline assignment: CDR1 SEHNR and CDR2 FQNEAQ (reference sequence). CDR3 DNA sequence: TGTGCCAGCGCTTTGGTCCAGAGCTCCTACAATGAGCAGTTCTTC. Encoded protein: CASALVQSSYNEQFF.

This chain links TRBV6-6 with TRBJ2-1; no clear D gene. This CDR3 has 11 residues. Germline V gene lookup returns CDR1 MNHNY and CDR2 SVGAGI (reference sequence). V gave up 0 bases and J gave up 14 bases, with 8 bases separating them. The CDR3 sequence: CASSYSREEFF. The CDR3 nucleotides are TGTGCCAGCAGTTACTCTAGAGAGGAGTTCTTC.

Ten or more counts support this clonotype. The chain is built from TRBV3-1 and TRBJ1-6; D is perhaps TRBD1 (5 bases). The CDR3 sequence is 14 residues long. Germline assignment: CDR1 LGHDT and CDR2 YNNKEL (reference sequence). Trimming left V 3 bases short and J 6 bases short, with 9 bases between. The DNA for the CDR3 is TGTGCCAGCAGCCACGACAGCCCTAATTCACCCCTCCACTTT. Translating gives CASSHDSPNSPLHF. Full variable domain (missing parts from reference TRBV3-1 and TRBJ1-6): DTAVSQTPKYLVTQMGNDKSIKCEQNLGHDTMYWYKQDSKKFLKIMFSYNNKELIINETVPNRFSPKSPDKAHLNLHINSLELGDSAVYFCASSHDSPNSPLHFGNGTRLTVT.

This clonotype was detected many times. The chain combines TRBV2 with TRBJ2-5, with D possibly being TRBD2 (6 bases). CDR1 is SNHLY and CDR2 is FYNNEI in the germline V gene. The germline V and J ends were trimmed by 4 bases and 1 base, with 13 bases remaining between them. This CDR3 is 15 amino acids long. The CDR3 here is CASSGLRRAQETQYF. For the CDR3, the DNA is TGTGCCAGCAGTGGTCTTCGGAGGGCCCAAGAGACCCAGTACTTC.

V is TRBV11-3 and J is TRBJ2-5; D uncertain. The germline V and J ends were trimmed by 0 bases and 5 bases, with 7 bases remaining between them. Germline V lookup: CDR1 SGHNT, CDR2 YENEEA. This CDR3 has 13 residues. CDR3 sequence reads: CASSLEGGETQYF. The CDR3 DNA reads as TGTGCCAGCAGCTTAGAAGGTGGGGAGACCCAGTACTTC.